Listed below are T cell receptor beta chains from one sample, sequenced in a study of shared clonotypes between healthy human individuals. TCRdb keeps only in-frame clones here, not all; method: immunoSEQ multiplex PCR. The sample carries over 950,000 clones, approximately 75% recorded once. The material sequenced was memory CD4+ T cells from PBMCs. The receptors derive from a man in his late teens or twenties in good health. Some clones in this sample may be carry-over from other donors' samples. CDR3s include the opening cysteine and the closing phenylalanine or tryptophan. Fields, in order: J gene, D gene, V gene, CDR3 length, clone size, CDR3 DNA, CDR3 protein. A D gene is named only where the DNA matches it firmly. Size values are once, few and many counts, or a class for expanded clones, and some rows have none.

TRBJ2-1,-,TRBV7-9,12,-,TGTGCCAGCAGCTTCTGGACGGATGAGCAGTTCTTC,CASSFWTDEQFF
TRBJ1-4,-,TRBV6-1,12,-,TGTGCCAGCGGACAGCTTAATGAAAAACTGTTTTTT,CASGQLNEKLFF
TRBJ2-1,-,TRBV5-3,15,many,TGTGCCAGAAGCTTGCCCAACACCTCCTACAATGAGCAGTTCTTC,CARSLPNTSYNEQFF
TRBJ1-3,TRBD1,TRBV28,15,-,TGTGCCAGCAGTTATCTAACAGGGGCTGGAAACACCATATATTTT,CASSYLTGAGNTIYF
TRBJ1-4,-,TRBV28,14,once,TGTGCCAGCAGTTTGGCGACAGCTAATGAAAAACTGTTTTTT,CASSLATANEKLFF
TRBJ2-1,-,TRBV6-4,15,-,TGTGCCAGCAGTGAATGGGACGGCTCCTACAATGAGCAGTTCTTC,CASSEWDGSYNEQFF
TRBJ2-7,TRBD2,TRBV30,17,-,TGTGCCTGGAGTGTATGGGGCGCTAGCGGGCCCGGGTACGAGCAGTACTTC,CAWSVWGASGPGYEQYF
TRBJ1-5,-,TRBV6-1,15,-,TGTGCCAGCAGCGAAGGACAGTATAGCAATCAGCCCCAGCATTTT,CASSEGQYSNQPQHF
TRBJ1-1,-,TRBV11-2,13,few,TGTGCCAGCAGCTTACAGTTTATTGGAGGGGCTTTCTTT,CASSLQFIGGAFF
TRBJ2-5,-,TRBV28,11,-,TGTGCCAGCAGTTCCGGGACACGACAGTACTTC,CASSSGTRQYF
TRBJ2-2,-,TRBV15,14,-,TGTGCCACCAGCAGGGCAGCGCAAACCGGGGAGCTGTTTTTT,CATSRAAQTGELFF
TRBJ2-1,-,TRBV4-1,14,few,TGCGCCAGCAGCCAACCGGGACTGAACAATGAGCAGTTCTTC,CASSQPGLNNEQFF
TRBJ2-7,TRBD2,TRBV7-2,16,many,TGTGCCAGCAGCTTAGGGGCCGGGACTAGCAGCTACGAGCAGTACTTC,CASSLGAGTSSYEQYF